A single sample is the source of the 6 T cell receptor beta chains below, sequenced in a study of shared clonotypes between healthy human individuals. TCRdb's table, derived via immunoSEQ multiplex PCR, lists solely in-frame clones and lacks some. In the table there are about 2.4 million clones, approximately 90% of which are singletons. Sequencing used naive CD4+ T cells sorted from blood. Subset: CD45RA+ positively selected. The receptor set was obtained from a man aged 18 to 35 in good health.

To note about this clone: This CDR3 is also generated by other DNA sequences in the sample. The CDR3 reads CATGTGNEKLFF. CDR3 in DNA: TGTGCCACTGGGACAGGAAATGAAAAACTGTTTTTT. The rearrangement links TRBV10-3 to TRBJ1-4, with 8 bases matching TRBD1. The germline gives CDR1 ENHRY, CDR2 SYGVKD. Germline trimming cut 10 bases from V and 5 bases from J; bases unmatched to any gene: 3. The CDR3 is 12 residues long.

The chain joins TRBV9 to TRBJ1-4; no clear D gene. V was cut by 4 bases and J by 0 bases, with 13 bases left in between. The germline gives CDR1 SGDLS, CDR2 YYNGEE. The CDR3 length is 16 residues. CDR3 sequence (DNA): TGTGCCAGCAGCTTCGGACCTGCCCCAACTAATGAAAAACTGTTTTTT. Amino acid sequence: CASSFGPAPTNEKLFF.

The rearrangement links TRBV7-9 to TRBJ2-1, with D tentatively TRBD2 (5 bases). The CDR3 is made up of 18 amino acids. V gave up 0 bases and J gave up 4 bases, with 19 bases separating them. Germline V gene sequence: CDR1 SEHNR, CDR2 FQNEAQ (reference sequence). Here the CDR3 reads CASSLARGGSSSYNEQFF. CDR3 DNA sequence: TGTGCCAGCAGCTTAGCCCGTGGAGGCTCCAGCTCGTACAATGAGCAGTTCTTC.

The V and J genes are TRBV5-1 and TRBJ2-7, with 9 bases fitting TRBD1. The CDR3 runs to 14 residues. CDR1 and CDR2 (germline): SGHRS, YFSETQ. Unmatched junction bases numbered 7, after V lost 5 bases and J lost 4 bases. CDR3 sequence: CASRSGTGRYEQYF. CDR3 sequence (DNA): TGCGCCAGCAGATCCGGGACAGGGCGGTACGAGCAGTACTTC.

The rearrangement joins TRBV7-2 to TRBJ2-3, with D tentatively TRBD2 (6 bases). In germline, CDR1 is SGHTA, CDR2 FQGNSA. CDR3 size: 15 residues. Trimming pared 5 bases from V and 2 bases from J, leaving 14 bases between. CDR3 protein: CASSPQAGFTDTQYF. The DNA of the CDR3 is TGTGCCAGCAGCCCGCAAGCGGGCTTCACAGATACGCAGTATTTT.

A note on this clone: Since a much larger clone is just one base distant, this may be a read error. The rearrangement uses TRBV4-3 and TRBJ1-1; weak D call: TRBD1 (5 bases). Germline V CDR1 and CDR2: LGHNA, YSLEER. The V end was cut by 5 bases, the J end by 1 base, with 8 bases between. There are 13 residues in the CDR3. CDR3 sequence: CASSLRGNTEAFF. The CDR3 nucleotides read TGCGCCAGCAGCTTGAGGGGGAACACTGAAGCTTTCTTT.